A selection of T cell receptor beta chains follows, all from one sample in a study of PD-1 blockade in classical Hodgkin lymphoma. The protocol was immunoSEQ multiplex PCR, while the TCRdb copy is restricted to in-frame clones and leaves out a portion. The sample comprises tens of thousands of clones, more than 90% of which are singletons, and about 9.6% rests with the top ten. The sample in question was peripheral blood mononuclear cells (PBMCs), obtained at baseline. Receptors were obtained from a human donor with classical Hodgkin lymphoma. The CDR3 runs from the conserved cysteine through the conserved F or W. The D gene is left open where the match is weak. The size field is filled for only some rows; it gives once, few, many or a size class.

D | J | size | V | DNA | CDR3
TRBD1 | TRBJ2-2 | NA | TRBV11-3 | TGTGCCAGCAGCAGTACCCGGGCAGGGGGCGAGGAGCTGTTTTTT | CASSSTRAGGEELFF
NA | TRBJ1-5 | NA | TRBV28 | TGTGCCAGCAGGGCAGGGGCACAGCCCCAGCATTTT | CASRAGAQPQHF
NA | TRBJ2-3 | NA | TRBV27 | TGTGCCAGCAGTTTGGGGGGGGCCGAGCATACGCAGTATTTT | CASSLGGAEHTQYF
TRBD1 | TRBJ2-4 | NA | TRBV7-9 | TGTGCCAGCAGCGCCGGGACAGGGCTAGCCAAAAACATTCAGTACTTC | CASSAGTGLAKNIQYF
NA | TRBJ2-7 | NA | TRBV5-1 | TGCGCCAGCAGCTTGGTCGGACAACCCTCCTACGAGCAGTACTTC | CASSLVGQPSYEQYF
TRBD1 | TRBJ2-5 | NA | TRBV5-5 | TGTGCCAGCAGCCCCTACAGGGGCCCCCAAGAGACCCAGTACTTC | CASSPYRGPQETQYF
NA | TRBJ2-7 | NA | TRBV28 | TGTGCCAGCAGTAACCCGACAGGCCCTAGCTTTCACGAGCAGTACTTC | CASSNPTGPSFHEQYF
TRBD1 | TRBJ1-5 | NA | TRBV18 | TGTGCCAGCTCACCGACGACAGGGGGCAACTGGTATAGCAATCAGCCCCAGCATTTT | CASSPTTGGNWYSNQPQHF
TRBD1 | TRBJ1-3 | NA | TRBV28 | TGTGCCAGCAGTTCGGGACAGGGGGCCTACACCATATATTTT | CASSSGQGAYTIYF
NA | TRBJ1-4 | NA | TRBV25-1 | TGTGCCAGCAGTGAATATCTGGATAATGAAAAACTGTTTTTT | CASSEYLDNEKLFF
NA | TRBJ2-5 | NA | TRBV10-3 | TGTGCCATCAGTGGGACAGACCAAGAGACCCAGTACTTC | CAISGTDQETQYF
NA | TRBJ2-5 | NA | TRBV5-1 | TGCGCCAGCAGCTTGGAGGGGGTGAGGGGAGAGACCCAGTACTTC | CASSLEGVRGETQYF
NA | TRBJ2-2 | NA | TRBV27 | TGTGCCAGCAGTTTGATGGGGACCGGGGAGCTGTTTTTT | CASSLMGTGELFF
NA | TRBJ1-1 | NA | TRBV7-2 | TGTGCCAGCAGCTTCCAGGGTTTAACTGAAGCTTTCTTT | CASSFQGLTEAFF
NA | TRBJ2-7 | few | TRBV5-1 | TGCGCCAGCAGCCCCGAAACACTCTACGAGCAGTACTTC | CASSPETLYEQYF
NA | TRBJ2-5 | once | TRBV10-3 | TGTGCCAGCGGGACACCTAACCGGGAGACCCAGTACTTC | CASGTPNRETQYF
NA | TRBJ2-1 | NA | TRBV28 | TGTGCCAGCACCGCTAGCCCCCTCTACAATGAGCAGTTCTTC | CASTASPLYNEQFF
NA | TRBJ2-3 | NA | TRBV28 | TGTGCCAGCAGTCTGACCTCCCCAGATACGCAGTATTTT | CASSLTSPDTQYF
TRBD1 | TRBJ2-4 | NA | TRBV7-2 | TGTGCCAGCAGCCTGACAGGGACCCTCGTTGCCAAAAACATTCAGTACTTC | CASSLTGTLVAKNIQYF
NA | TRBJ2-7 | NA | TRBV14 | TGTGCCAGCAGCCAAAGCACCAAGCAGTACTTC | CASSQSTKQYF